The entry below gives a single T cell receptor (beta chain) sequence along with its context. Its matching antigen is unknown. The source of the sample is a study of shared clonotypes between healthy human individuals. Assay: immunoSEQ multiplex PCR; the TCRdb copy retains only in-frame clones and omits some. Of about a million clones listed, around 75% are singletons. Findings of the study overall: The diversity represented, both genetic and in exposure history, was limited by few donors. Generation of non-shared clonotypes was less probable than generation of clonotypes shared by all four donors.

The CDR3 totals 16 residues. V gave up 5 bases and J gave up 2 bases, with 19 bases separating them. Per germline, CDR1 SNHLY and CDR2 FYNNEI. HIV-negative, healthy adults without recent acute infections or vaccinations were the donors. Naive CD4+ cells were CD45RA-selected; the remaining cells were memory. The TCR originated in a man between 18 and 35 years old in good health. The chain links TRBV2 to TRBJ2-7; perhaps D is TRBD1 or TRBD2 (5 bases each). Source material: memory CD4+ T cells sorted from blood. Indicated subset: CD45RA-negative fraction. CDR3 bases: TGTGCCAGCAGTCGGGGCAGGTCTGACCTTCCCTACGAGCAGTACTTC. It translates to CASSRGRSDLPYEQYF.